This is a list of T cell receptor beta chains from one sample in a study of blood T cells in healthy people across ages. TCRdb analysed the 5' RACE reads with MiXCR anew, one entry per CDR3 protein. The repertoire has around 800,000 distinct CDR3 sequences, 62% of them found once; the top ten carry about a quarter. Specimen: blood. These receptors were collected from a man between 25 and 39 years old in good health. The CDR3 runs from the conserved cysteine through the conserved F or W. The order of the fields is clone size, V gene, J gene, D gene, CDR3 protein, CDR3 DNA. A D gene is named only where the DNA matches it firmly. Rows give clone size only sometimes, using once, few, many, or a class for an expanded clone.

clone_size: .; v_call: TRBV6-6; j_call: TRBJ2-7; d_call: .; cdr3_aa: CASTPDTTYEQYF; cdr3_nt: TGTGCCAGCACCCCAGACACGACCTACGAGCAGTACTTC
clone_size: .; v_call: TRBV5-1; j_call: TRBJ2-3; d_call: TRBD2; cdr3_aa: CASSMDAGGRDTQYF; cdr3_nt: TGCGCCAGCAGCATGGACGCGGGGGGGCGAGATACGCAGTATTTT
clone_size: .; v_call: TRBV12-3/TRBV12-4; j_call: TRBJ2-1; d_call: .; cdr3_aa: CASSFAGHPYNEQFF; cdr3_nt: TGTGCCAGCAGTTTTGCAGGTCATCCATACAATGAGCAGTTCTTC
clone_size: .; v_call: TRBV7-2; j_call: TRBJ1-5; d_call: .; cdr3_aa: CASSFDVGLSNQPQHF; cdr3_nt: TGTGCCAGCAGCTTTGACGTGGGACTGAGCAATCAGCCCCAGCATTTT
clone_size: few; v_call: TRBV14; j_call: TRBJ2-7; d_call: .; cdr3_aa: CASSRMYEQYF; cdr3_nt: TGTGCCAGCAGCCGGATGTACGAGCAGTACTTC
clone_size: .; v_call: TRBV7-6; j_call: TRBJ1-1; d_call: .; cdr3_aa: CASSRDGSTRAFF; cdr3_nt: TGTGCCAGCAGCCGCGATGGTTCTACGCGAGCTTTCTTT
clone_size: many; v_call: TRBV2; j_call: TRBJ2-7; d_call: .; cdr3_aa: CASSFDLTGSSYEQYF; cdr3_nt: TGTGCCAGCAGTTTTGACCTTACAGGGAGCTCCTACGAGCAGTACTTC
clone_size: .; v_call: TRBV6-2/TRBV6-3; j_call: TRBJ2-1; d_call: TRBD2; cdr3_aa: CASSPAGLQDEQFF; cdr3_nt: TGTGCCAGCAGTCCCGCGGGACTACAGGATGAGCAGTTCTTC
clone_size: .; v_call: TRBV6-2/TRBV6-3; j_call: TRBJ2-1; d_call: .; cdr3_aa: CASSPLARRTISDEQFF; cdr3_nt: TGTGCCAGCAGTCCATTGGCGAGACGGACTATATCCGATGAGCAGTTCTTC
clone_size: once; v_call: TRBV27; j_call: TRBJ2-3; d_call: TRBD2; cdr3_aa: CASVTSGGVARGDTQYF; cdr3_nt: TGTGCCAGCGTTACTAGCGGGGGGGTCGCGAGGGGAGATACGCAGTATTTT
clone_size: .; v_call: TRBV5-1; j_call: TRBJ2-1; d_call: TRBD1; cdr3_aa: CASSPQTGTNEQFF; cdr3_nt: TGCGCCAGCAGCCCTCAGACAGGGACCAATGAGCAGTTCTTC
clone_size: .; v_call: TRBV9; j_call: TRBJ2-5; d_call: .; cdr3_aa: CASSNGLEETQYF; cdr3_nt: TGTGCCAGCAGCAACGGACTGGAGGAGACCCAGTACTTC
clone_size: .; v_call: TRBV6-5; j_call: TRBJ1-4; d_call: .; cdr3_aa: CASSYSGVGGGEEKLFF; cdr3_nt: TGTGCCAGCAGTTACTCCGGGGTTGGGGGCGGGGAAGAAAAACTGTTTTTT
clone_size: .; v_call: TRBV24-1; j_call: TRBJ2-2; d_call: .; cdr3_aa: CATSGDNRPGELFF; cdr3_nt: TGTGCCACCAGTGGGGACAACAGGCCCGGGGAACTGTTTTTT
clone_size: .; v_call: TRBV5-1; j_call: TRBJ2-1; d_call: TRBD2; cdr3_aa: CASSLAWGRGASYNEQFF; cdr3_nt: TGCGCCAGCAGCTTGGCCTGGGGGCGGGGGGCCTCCTACAATGAGCAGTTCTTC
clone_size: .; v_call: TRBV20-1; j_call: TRBJ2-5; d_call: TRBD2; cdr3_aa: CSARDDSGGVQETQYF; cdr3_nt: TGCAGTGCTAGAGATGACAGCGGGGGAGTCCAAGAGACCCAGTACTTC
clone_size: many; v_call: TRBV7-2; j_call: TRBJ2-7; d_call: TRBD1; cdr3_aa: CASSPSGTGWYEQYF; cdr3_nt: TGTGCCAGCAGCCCGTCCGGGACAGGATGGTACGAGCAGTACTTC
clone_size: few; v_call: TRBV29-1; j_call: TRBJ2-6; d_call: TRBD1; cdr3_aa: CSVDLQGTGANVLTF; cdr3_nt: TGCAGCGTCGACCTACAGGGGACTGGGGCCAACGTCCTGACTTTC
clone_size: .; v_call: TRBV20-1; j_call: TRBJ2-2; d_call: TRBD1; cdr3_aa: CSASDRGDTGELFF; cdr3_nt: TGCAGTGCCTCGGACAGGGGGGACACCGGGGAGCTGTTTTTT
clone_size: .; v_call: TRBV7-9; j_call: TRBJ2-7; d_call: TRBD1; cdr3_aa: CASSFWTGGEQYF; cdr3_nt: TGTGCCAGCAGCTTTTGGACAGGGGGCGAGCAGTACTTC
clone_size: .; v_call: TRBV4-3; j_call: TRBJ1-2; d_call: .; cdr3_aa: CASSQVTDGRINGYTF; cdr3_nt: TGCGCCAGCAGCCAAGTAACAGACGGTAGGATTAACGGCTACACCTTC
clone_size: .; v_call: TRBV2; j_call: TRBJ1-5; d_call: .; cdr3_aa: CASSTWSVNQPQHF; cdr3_nt: TGTGCCAGCAGTACTTGGTCTGTCAATCAGCCCCAGCATTTT
clone_size: .; v_call: TRBV10-3; j_call: TRBJ1-1; d_call: .; cdr3_aa: CAISEYRSRDTEAFF; cdr3_nt: TGTGCCATCAGTGAGTACAGATCGCGGGACACTGAAGCTTTCTTT
clone_size: .; v_call: TRBV5-6; j_call: TRBJ2-6; d_call: .; cdr3_aa: CASSLWANVLTF; cdr3_nt: TGTGCCAGCAGCCTCTGGGCCAACGTCCTGACTTTC
clone_size: few; v_call: TRBV7-9; j_call: TRBJ2-7; d_call: .; cdr3_aa: CASSRDVEPQYF; cdr3_nt: TGTGCCAGCAGCCGTGATGTCGAACCGCAGTACTTC
clone_size: .; v_call: TRBV28; j_call: TRBJ1-5; d_call: TRBD1; cdr3_aa: CASSLGGGEHQPQHF; cdr3_nt: TGTGCCAGCAGTTTGGGAGGGGGCGAGCATCAGCCCCAGCATTTT
clone_size: .; v_call: TRBV20-1; j_call: TRBJ2-5; d_call: .; cdr3_aa: CSARDFRTNNIQETQYF; cdr3_nt: TGCAGTGCTAGAGATTTCAGGACAAACAATATCCAAGAGACCCAGTACTTC
clone_size: .; v_call: TRBV13; j_call: TRBJ2-5; d_call: .; cdr3_aa: CASSFGPLRETQYF; cdr3_nt: TGTGCCAGCAGCTTCGGGCCTTTGAGAGAGACCCAGTACTTC
clone_size: .; v_call: TRBV20-1; j_call: TRBJ2-3; d_call: TRBD2; cdr3_aa: CSASLPTSGGYSFTDTQYF; cdr3_nt: TGCAGTGCTAGTCTTCCGACTAGCGGGGGATACTCCTTCACAGATACGCAGTATTTT
clone_size: few; v_call: TRBV12-3/TRBV12-4; j_call: TRBJ1-4; d_call: .; cdr3_aa: CASSFGGSNEKLFF; cdr3_nt: TGTGCCAGCAGTTTTGGGGGGAGTAATGAAAAACTGTTTTTT
clone_size: few; v_call: TRBV4-3; j_call: TRBJ1-6; d_call: .; cdr3_aa: CASSHDNSPLHF; cdr3_nt: TGCGCCAGCAGCCATGATAATTCACCCCTCCACTTT
clone_size: .; v_call: TRBV5-1; j_call: TRBJ2-6; d_call: TRBD1; cdr3_aa: CASSLAGQGAWGANVLTF; cdr3_nt: TGCGCCAGCAGCTTGGCCGGACAGGGGGCGTGGGGGGCCAACGTCCTGACTTTC
clone_size: .; v_call: TRBV27; j_call: TRBJ2-5; d_call: .; cdr3_aa: CASSPTWGGEQYF; cdr3_nt: TGTGCCAGCAGTCCAACCTGGGGCGGGGAGCAGTACTTC
clone_size: .; v_call: TRBV25-1; j_call: TRBJ1-2; d_call: .; cdr3_aa: CASSVPFYGYTF; cdr3_nt: TGTGCCAGCAGTGTTCCCTTCTATGGCTACACCTTC
clone_size: many; v_call: TRBV7-2; j_call: TRBJ2-7; d_call: .; cdr3_aa: CASSLAYYPYEQYF; cdr3_nt: TGTGCCAGCAGCTTAGCCTATTACCCATACGAGCAGTACTTC
clone_size: .; v_call: TRBV20-1; j_call: TRBJ2-3; d_call: .; cdr3_aa: CSGTRGSQPDTQYF; cdr3_nt: TGCAGTGGCACCCGGGGCAGCCAGCCAGATACGCAGTATTTT
clone_size: few; v_call: TRBV6-2/TRBV6-3; j_call: TRBJ2-1; d_call: TRBD2; cdr3_aa: CASYNQAGGPNEQFF; cdr3_nt: TGTGCCAGCTATAACCAAGCGGGGGGGCCCAATGAGCAGTTCTTC
clone_size: .; v_call: TRBV18; j_call: TRBJ2-7; d_call: .; cdr3_aa: CASSPQGGAGGEQYF; cdr3_nt: TGTGCCAGCTCACCCCAAGGAGGCGCGGGTGGGGAGCAGTACTTC
clone_size: .; v_call: TRBV25-1; j_call: TRBJ2-1; d_call: TRBD1; cdr3_aa: CASSPLRQGNEQFF; cdr3_nt: TGTGCCAGCAGCCCGCTGAGACAGGGTAATGAGCAGTTCTTC
clone_size: .; v_call: TRBV28; j_call: TRBJ2-7; d_call: TRBD1; cdr3_aa: CASSSEGQGAFREQYF; cdr3_nt: TGTGCCAGCAGTTCTGAGGGACAGGGGGCCTTCCGCGAGCAGTACTTC
clone_size: .; v_call: TRBV5-1; j_call: TRBJ1-2; d_call: TRBD1; cdr3_aa: CASSPTAGTGYGYTF; cdr3_nt: TGCGCCAGCAGCCCGACCGCCGGGACAGGGTATGGCTACACCTTC
clone_size: .; v_call: TRBV27; j_call: TRBJ2-5; d_call: .; cdr3_aa: CASSLLSLSGETQYF; cdr3_nt: TGTGCCAGCAGTTTATTGAGCCTGTCTGGAGAGACCCAGTACTTC
clone_size: .; v_call: TRBV6-6; j_call: TRBJ1-1; d_call: TRBD1; cdr3_aa: CASSDRGEVTEAFF; cdr3_nt: TGTGCCAGCAGCGACAGGGGGGAGGTGACTGAAGCTTTCTTT
clone_size: .; v_call: TRBV7-9; j_call: TRBJ2-1; d_call: TRBD1; cdr3_aa: CASITGAEQFF; cdr3_nt: TGTGCCAGCATAACAGGGGCAGAGCAGTTCTTC
clone_size: few; v_call: TRBV7-3; j_call: TRBJ2-4; d_call: .; cdr3_aa: CASMSGDENIQYF; cdr3_nt: TGTGCCAGCATGTCGGGGGACGAAAACATTCAGTACTTC
clone_size: .; v_call: TRBV5-6; j_call: TRBJ1-1; d_call: .; cdr3_aa: CASSLDVAAGTEAFF; cdr3_nt: TGTGCCAGCAGCTTGGATGTGGCGGCGGGCACTGAAGCTTTCTTT
clone_size: .; v_call: TRBV5-6; j_call: TRBJ1-2; d_call: .; cdr3_aa: CASSIGYTAASTYGYTF; cdr3_nt: TGTGCCAGCAGCATAGGTTATACAGCCGCTTCTACTTATGGCTACACCTTC
clone_size: .; v_call: TRBV6-2/TRBV6-3; j_call: TRBJ1-2; d_call: TRBD1; cdr3_aa: CASKVGQGQDGYTF; cdr3_nt: TGTGCCAGCAAGGTGGGACAGGGACAGGATGGCTACACCTTC
clone_size: .; v_call: TRBV6-6; j_call: TRBJ1-2; d_call: TRBD1; cdr3_aa: CASSSLGTGSTYDYTF; cdr3_nt: TGTGCCAGCAGCTCCCTCGGGACAGGGAGTACCTATGACTACACCTTC
clone_size: .; v_call: TRBV7-2; j_call: TRBJ2-5; d_call: .; cdr3_aa: CASSIGGVQYF; cdr3_nt: TGTGCCAGCAGCATCGGTGGCGTGCAGTACTTC
clone_size: .; v_call: TRBV29-1; j_call: TRBJ2-3; d_call: .; cdr3_aa: CSGGGDTQYF; cdr3_nt: TGCAGCGGGGGAGGAGATACGCAGTATTTT
clone_size: few; v_call: TRBV7-2; j_call: TRBJ2-3; d_call: .; cdr3_aa: CASSLNKDTQYF; cdr3_nt: TGTGCCAGCAGCTTAAACAAAGATACGCAGTATTTT
clone_size: .; v_call: TRBV18; j_call: TRBJ2-3; d_call: TRBD1; cdr3_aa: CASSPQQGRGLGNTQYF; cdr3_nt: TGTGCCAGCTCACCCCAACAGGGGCGAGGGCTAGGGAATACGCAGTATTTT
clone_size: .; v_call: TRBV20-1; j_call: TRBJ2-7; d_call: .; cdr3_aa: CSAGWGIVYEQYF; cdr3_nt: TGCAGTGCCGGGTGGGGAATTGTTTACGAGCAGTACTTC
clone_size: few; v_call: TRBV12-3/TRBV12-4; j_call: TRBJ2-1; d_call: .; cdr3_aa: CASSKTYNEQFF; cdr3_nt: TGTGCCAGCAGTAAAACGTACAATGAGCAGTTCTTC
clone_size: .; v_call: TRBV20-1; j_call: TRBJ1-2; d_call: .; cdr3_aa: CSARPPVTSYGYTF; cdr3_nt: TGCAGTGCTAGACCGCCGGTTACGTCTTATGGCTACACCTTC
clone_size: few; v_call: TRBV6-2/TRBV6-3; j_call: TRBJ2-7; d_call: .; cdr3_aa: CASSLLQGTFYEQYF; cdr3_nt: TGTGCCAGCAGCCTATTACAGGGGACTTTCTACGAGCAGTACTTC
clone_size: .; v_call: TRBV29-1; j_call: TRBJ2-1; d_call: .; cdr3_aa: CSVAPPREQFF; cdr3_nt: TGCAGCGTTGCCCCTCCTCGCGAGCAGTTCTTC